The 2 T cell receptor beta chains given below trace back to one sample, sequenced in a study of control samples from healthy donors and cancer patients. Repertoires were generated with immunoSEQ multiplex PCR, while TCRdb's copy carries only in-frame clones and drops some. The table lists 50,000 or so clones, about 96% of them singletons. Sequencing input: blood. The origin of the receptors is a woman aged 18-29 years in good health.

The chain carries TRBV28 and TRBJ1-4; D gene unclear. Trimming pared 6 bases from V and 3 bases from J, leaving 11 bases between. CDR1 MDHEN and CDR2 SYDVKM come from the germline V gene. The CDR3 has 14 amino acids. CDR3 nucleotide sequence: TGTGCCAGCAGGATACAGAGTCCTAATGAAAAACTGTTTTTT. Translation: CASRIQSPNEKLFF.

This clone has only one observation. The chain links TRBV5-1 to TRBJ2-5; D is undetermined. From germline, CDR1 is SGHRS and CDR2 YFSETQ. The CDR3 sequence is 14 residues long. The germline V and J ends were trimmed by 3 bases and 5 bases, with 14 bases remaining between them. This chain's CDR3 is CASSSIGPQETQYF. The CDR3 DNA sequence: TGCGCCAGCAGCTCTATAGGGCCACAGGAGACCCAGTACTTC. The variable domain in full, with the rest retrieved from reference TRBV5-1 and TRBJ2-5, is KAGVTQTPRYLIKTRGQQVTLSCSPISGHRSVSWYQQTPGQGLQFLFEYFSETQRNKGNFPGRFSGRQFSNSRSEMNVSTLELGDSALYLCASSSIGPQETQYFGPGTRLLVL.